This T cell receptor (beta chain) is from a study of Graves' ophthalmopathy and Graves' hyperthyroidism. Findings of the study overall: The model achieved over 60% sensitivity and less than 75% specificity for ophthalmopathy progression.

The study amplified TCR beta CDR3 regions using RNA transcripts. Amplification began with first-round RT-PCR using HTBI primers, then second-round multiplex PCR was performed. One entry per CDR3 protein, called by TCRdb with MiXCR from the multiplex PCR reads. Of fewer than 600,000 distinct CDR3 sequences detected, approximately 15% appear once; the ten largest clones hold approximately 9.8%. Disease in donors with ophthalmopathy had moderate-to-severe activity, CAS ≥3, NOSPECS ≥4 and under 3 months' duration. PBMCs were isolated by Ficoll-Paque density gradient centrifugation, using roughly 9.7 ml of fresh peripheral blood as the starting material. This clonotype was observed many times. As yet, its antigen is unknown. Sample: blood. The sequence came from a woman aged 25 to 45 with Graves' ophthalmopathy.

The CDR3 DNA reads TGTGCCAGCAGGGAGGTTGGGAGGTATGGCTACACCTTC. This encodes CASREVGRYGYTF. The chain uses TRBV6-1 and TRBJ1-2; no definite D call. CDR3 length equals 13 residues. Germline V lookup: CDR1 MNHNS, CDR2 SASEGT. V lost 6 bases to trimming and J lost 5 bases, with 13 bases between them.